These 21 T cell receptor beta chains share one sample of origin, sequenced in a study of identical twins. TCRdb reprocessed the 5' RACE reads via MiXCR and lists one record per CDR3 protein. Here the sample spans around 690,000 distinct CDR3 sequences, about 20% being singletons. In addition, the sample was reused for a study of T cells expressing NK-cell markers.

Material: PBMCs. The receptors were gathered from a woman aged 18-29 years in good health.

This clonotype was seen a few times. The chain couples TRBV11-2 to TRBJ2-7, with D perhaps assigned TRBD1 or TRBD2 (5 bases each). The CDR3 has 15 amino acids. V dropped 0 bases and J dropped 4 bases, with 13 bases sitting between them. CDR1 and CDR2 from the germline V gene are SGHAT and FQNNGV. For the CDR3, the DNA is TGTGCCAGCAGCTTAGATCATTCCGGGGCGTACGAGCAGTACTTC. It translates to CASSLDHSGAYEQYF.

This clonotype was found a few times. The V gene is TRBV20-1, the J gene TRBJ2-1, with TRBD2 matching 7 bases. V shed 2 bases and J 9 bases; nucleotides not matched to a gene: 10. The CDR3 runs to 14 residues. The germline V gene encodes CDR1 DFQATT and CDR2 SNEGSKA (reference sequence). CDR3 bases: TGCAGTGCTAGACCCGTTACTAGCGCCGCTGAGCAGTTCTTC. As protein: CSARPVTSAAEQFF.

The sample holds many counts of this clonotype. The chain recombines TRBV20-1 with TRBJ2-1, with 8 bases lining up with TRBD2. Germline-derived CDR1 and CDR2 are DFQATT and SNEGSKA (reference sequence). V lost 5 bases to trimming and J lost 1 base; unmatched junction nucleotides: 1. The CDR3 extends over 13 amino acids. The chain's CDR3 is CSASSGSYNEQFF. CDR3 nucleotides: TGCAGTGCTTCTAGCGGGTCCTACAATGAGCAGTTCTTC.

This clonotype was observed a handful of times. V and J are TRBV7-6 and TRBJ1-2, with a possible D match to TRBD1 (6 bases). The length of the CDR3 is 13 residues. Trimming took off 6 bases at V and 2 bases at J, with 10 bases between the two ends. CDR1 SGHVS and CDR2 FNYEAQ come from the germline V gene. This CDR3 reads CASRRDNNYGYTF. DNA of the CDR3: TGTGCCAGCAGGCGGGACAACAACTATGGCTACACCTTC. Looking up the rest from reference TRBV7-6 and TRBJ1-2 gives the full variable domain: GAGVSQSPRYKVTKRGQDVALRCDPISGHVSLYWYRQALGQGPEFLTYFNYEAQQDKSGLPNDRFSAERPEGSISTLTIQRTEQRDSAMYRCASRRDNNYGYTFGSGTRLTVV.

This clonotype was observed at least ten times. This CDR3 is CASSGTGIPDTQYF. CDR3 DNA sequence: TGCGCCAGCTCCGGGACAGGCATTCCAGATACGCAGTATTTT. The rearrangement links TRBV5-1 to TRBJ2-3, with 8 positions matching TRBD1. Germline V gene data show CDR1 as SGHRS and CDR2 as YFSETQ. The trim removed 7 bases at V and 4 bases at J, leaving 8 bases unmatched. The CDR3 has 14 residues.

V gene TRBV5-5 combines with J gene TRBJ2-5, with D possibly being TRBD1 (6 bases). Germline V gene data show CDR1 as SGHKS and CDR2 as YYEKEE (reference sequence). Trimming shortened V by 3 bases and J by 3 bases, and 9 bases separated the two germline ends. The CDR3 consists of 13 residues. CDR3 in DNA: TGTGCCAGCAGCTGGGCAGGGGAAGAGACCCAGTACTTC. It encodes CASSWAGEETQYF.

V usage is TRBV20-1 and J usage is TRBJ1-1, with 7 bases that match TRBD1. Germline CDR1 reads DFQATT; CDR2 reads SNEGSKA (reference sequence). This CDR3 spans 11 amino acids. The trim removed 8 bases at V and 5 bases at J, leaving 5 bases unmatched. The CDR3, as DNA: TGCAGTTCCGACAGGGAAACTGAAGCTTTCTTT. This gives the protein CSSDRETEAFF.

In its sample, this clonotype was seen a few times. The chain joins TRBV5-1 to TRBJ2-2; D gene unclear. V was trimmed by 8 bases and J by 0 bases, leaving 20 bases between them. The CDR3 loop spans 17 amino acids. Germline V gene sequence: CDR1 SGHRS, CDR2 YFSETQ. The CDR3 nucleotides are TGCGCCAGTAAGAATCCGGACCGCAACACGAACACCGGGGAGCTGTTTTTT. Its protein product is CASKNPDRNTNTGELFF.

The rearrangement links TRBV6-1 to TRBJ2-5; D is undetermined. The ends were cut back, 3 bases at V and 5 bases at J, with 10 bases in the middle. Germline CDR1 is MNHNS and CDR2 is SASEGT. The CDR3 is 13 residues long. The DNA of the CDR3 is TGTGCCAGCAGTGATCGGCCTAGGGAGACCCAGTACTTC. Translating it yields CASSDRPRETQYF.

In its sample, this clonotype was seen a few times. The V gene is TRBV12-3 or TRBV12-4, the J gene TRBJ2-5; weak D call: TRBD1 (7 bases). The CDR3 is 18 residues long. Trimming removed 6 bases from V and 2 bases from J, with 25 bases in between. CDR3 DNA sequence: TGTGCCAGCAGAAGCACAGGTTTGGTGTCAGGGGGGCAAGAGACCCAGTACTTC. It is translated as CASRSTGLVSGGQETQYF.

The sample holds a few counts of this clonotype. The CDR3 is CSSTGIYTQYF. The DNA of the CDR3 is TGCAGCTCGACAGGGATCTATACGCAGTATTTT. J is TRBJ2-3 and V is TRBV20-1; 7 bases map to TRBD1. Germline CDR1 and CDR2: DFQATT and SNEGSKA (reference sequence). The CDR3 contains 11 residues.

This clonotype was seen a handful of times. CDR3 residues: CASSLVSVSETQYF. As DNA, the CDR3 is TGCGCCAGCAGCTTGGTATCCGTTTCGGAGACCCAGTACTTC. J is TRBJ2-5 and V is TRBV5-1; D is unclear. This CDR3 spans 14 amino acids. Trimming left V 0 bases short and J 5 bases short, with 11 bases between. Germline V CDR1 and CDR2: SGHRS, YFSETQ.

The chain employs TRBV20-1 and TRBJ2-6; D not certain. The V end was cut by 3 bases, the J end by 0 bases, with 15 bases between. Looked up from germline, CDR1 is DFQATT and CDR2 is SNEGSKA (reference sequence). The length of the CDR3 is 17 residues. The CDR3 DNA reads TGCAGTGCTAGGCGGATCACGTCAGACTCTGGGGCCAACGTCCTGACTTTC. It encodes CSARRITSDSGANVLTF.

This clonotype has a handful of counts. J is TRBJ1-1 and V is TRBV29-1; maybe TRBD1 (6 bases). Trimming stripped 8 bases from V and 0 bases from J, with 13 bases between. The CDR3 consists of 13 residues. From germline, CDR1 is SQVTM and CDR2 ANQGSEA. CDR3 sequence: CSTGQIMNTEAFF. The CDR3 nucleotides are TGCAGCACAGGACAGATCATGAACACTGAAGCTTTCTTT.

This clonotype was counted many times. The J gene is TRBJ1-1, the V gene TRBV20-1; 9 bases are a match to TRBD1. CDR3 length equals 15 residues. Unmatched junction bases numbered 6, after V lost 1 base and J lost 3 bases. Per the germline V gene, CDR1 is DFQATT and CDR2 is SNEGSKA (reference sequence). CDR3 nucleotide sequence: TGCAGTGCTAGAGGAAATAGACAGGGGGACACTGAAGCTTTCTTT. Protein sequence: CSARGNRQGDTEAFF.

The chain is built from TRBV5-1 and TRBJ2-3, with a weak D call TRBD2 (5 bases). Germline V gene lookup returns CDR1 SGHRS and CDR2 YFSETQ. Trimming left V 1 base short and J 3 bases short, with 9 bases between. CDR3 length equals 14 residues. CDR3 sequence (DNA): TGCGCCAGCAGCTTGCGGCCGGGGACAGATACGCAGTATTTT. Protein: CASSLRPGTDTQYF.

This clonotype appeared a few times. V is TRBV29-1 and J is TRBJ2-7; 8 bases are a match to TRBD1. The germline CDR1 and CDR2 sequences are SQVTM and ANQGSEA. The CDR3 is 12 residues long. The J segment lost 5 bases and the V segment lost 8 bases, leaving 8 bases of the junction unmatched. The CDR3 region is CSLRQGQHEQYF. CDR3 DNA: TGCAGCCTTCGACAGGGGCAGCACGAGCAGTACTTC.

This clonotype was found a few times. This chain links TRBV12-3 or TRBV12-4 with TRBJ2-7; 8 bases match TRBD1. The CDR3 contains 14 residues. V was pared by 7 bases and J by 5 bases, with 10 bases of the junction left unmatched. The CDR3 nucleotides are TGTGCCAGCACCGCGACAGGGGATTTGAACGAGCAGTACTTC. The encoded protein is CASTATGDLNEQYF.

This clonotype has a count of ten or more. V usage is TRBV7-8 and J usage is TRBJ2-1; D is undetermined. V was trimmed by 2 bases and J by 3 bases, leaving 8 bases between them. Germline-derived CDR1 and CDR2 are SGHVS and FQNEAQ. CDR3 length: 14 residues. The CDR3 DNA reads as TGTGCCAGCAGCTTATCCCCGGGCTACAATGAGCAGTTCTTC. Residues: CASSLSPGYNEQFF. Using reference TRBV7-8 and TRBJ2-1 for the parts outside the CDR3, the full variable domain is GAGVSQSPRYKVAKRGQDVALRCDPISGHVSLFWYQQALGQGPEFLTYFQNEAQLDKSGLPSDRFFAERPEGSVSTLKIQRTQQEDSAVYLCASSLSPGYNEQFFGPGTRLTVL.

In DNA form, the CDR3 reads TGCAGTGCTAGGGACGGGACTAGTTGGCCCCATGAGCAGTTCTTC. It codes for CSARDGTSWPHEQFF. This chain links TRBV20-1 with TRBJ2-1; 8 nucleotides match TRBD2. This CDR3 is built from 15 residues. The germline gives CDR1 DFQATT, CDR2 SNEGSKA (reference sequence). V gave up 3 bases and J gave up 8 bases; unmatched junction bases: 12.

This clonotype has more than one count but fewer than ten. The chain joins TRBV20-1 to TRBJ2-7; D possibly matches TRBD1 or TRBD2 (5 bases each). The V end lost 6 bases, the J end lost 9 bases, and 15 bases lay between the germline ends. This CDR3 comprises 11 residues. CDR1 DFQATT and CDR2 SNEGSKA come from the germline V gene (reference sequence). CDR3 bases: TGCAGTGCAGAGGGGCAGGCATGGCAGTACTTC. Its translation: CSAEGQAWQYF.